This TCR beta chain stems from a study of blood T cell repertoires in COVID-19. Overall study: The samples span acute and convalescent COVID-19 from the United States, Italy and Spain. Sources were T cells, B-cell-depleted T cells, or PBMCs; the material itself was cDNA or gDNA.

V was pared by 3 bases and J by 4 bases, with 9 bases of the junction left unmatched. Looked up from germline, CDR1 is GTSNPN and CDR2 is SVGIG (reference sequence). CDR3 length: 14 residues. In the study's own analysis: Counts of nucleated cells, estimated from reference gene primer amplification, were obtained. The data were produced by immunoSEQ multiplex PCR, yet TCRdb's version contains in-frame clones alone and is incomplete. That table is the source of V, J and clone size, and D and trimming were worked out from the DNA. This sample carries around 75,000 clones, approximately 90% of them seen once, and the ten largest clones take roughly 3.9%.

The sequencing sample was made of peripheral blood. The chain employs TRBV30 and TRBJ2-7, with 7 nucleotides matching TRBD2. This sequence was found in a man aged 65 to 85 with active COVID-19. CDR3 nucleotide sequence: TGTGCCTGGAGCCAGGGCGGGAGTAGGTACGAGCAGTACTTC. Its protein product is CAWSQGGSRYEQYF.